The present T cell receptor (beta chain) was sequenced within a study of blood T cell repertoires in COVID-19. The overall study: Both acute and convalescent COVID-19 samples were obtained from the United States, Italy and Spain.

CDR3 length equals 15 residues. CDR1 and CDR2 from the germline V gene are MNHEY and SVGEGT. V was cut by 0 bases and J by 10 bases, with 18 bases left in between. Using immunoSEQ multiplex PCR, the repertoire was profiled, and TCRdb retains in-frame clones only, with some absent. The top ten hold 20% to 25% of the sample, which has almost 95,000 clones, 72% seen once. Input material: peripheral blood. This TCR was recovered from a woman in her sixties or seventies in a cohort sampled during active or convalescent COVID-19. The gene calls are TRBV6-2 or TRBV6-3 and TRBJ2-5, with D perhaps matching TRBD1 (6 bases). This CDR3 reads CASSYSPHQGGIQYF. In DNA, the CDR3 is TGTGCCAGCAGTTACTCCCCCCACCAAGGGGGTATCCAGTACTTC.